A selection of T cell receptor beta chains follows, all from one sample in a study of T-cell memory formation after mild COVID-19. TCRdb called the 5' RACE reads again in MiXCR, with one record for every CDR3 protein. This sample carries 200,000 to 250,000 distinct CDR3 sequences, roughly a tenth of them seen once, and the ten largest clones take around 3.3%. Material: PBMCs or a T cell subset sorted from them (not recorded which). The origin of the receptors is a man between 18 and 29 years old who had mild COVID-19 (a few samples of this study predate the infection). Cell type and time point are not known. Both conserved end residues are part of each CDR3. The D gene is left open where the match is weak. Clone size is shown for a subset of rows, as once, few, many or a class of expanded clone.

V	J	size	D	CDR3	DNA
TRBV5-1	TRBJ1-5	NA	NA	CASSYDGGDQPQHF	TGCGCCAGCAGCTATGACGGCGGGGATCAGCCCCAGCATTTT
TRBV7-8	TRBJ1-2	few	NA	CASSLSVSEYGYTF	TGTGCCAGCAGCCTTAGCGTGAGCGAATATGGCTACACCTTC
TRBV29-1	TRBJ1-1	NA	NA	CSVGQGEAFF	TGCAGCGTCGGGCAGGGTGAAGCTTTCTTT
TRBV20-1	TRBJ1-5	NA	NA	CSARDRVGNQPQHF	TGCAGTGCTAGAGACAGGGTTGGCAATCAGCCCCAGCATTTT
TRBV18	TRBJ2-7	few	TRBD2	CASSLTSGGAHEQYF	TGTGCCAGCTCACTAACTAGCGGGGGGGCCCACGAGCAGTACTTC
TRBV6-1	TRBJ2-3	few	TRBD2	CASSPSWAGGRTDTQYF	TGTGCCAGCAGCCCAAGTTGGGCGGGGGGCCGCACAGATACGCAGTATTTT
TRBV5-1	TRBJ2-3	NA	TRBD2	CASTVTSHTDTQYF	TGCGCCAGCACCGTGACTAGCCACACAGATACGCAGTATTTT
TRBV7-2	TRBJ2-1	NA	TRBD2	CASSLWLAGGPSSYNEQFF	TGTGCCAGCAGCTTATGGCTAGCGGGGGGCCCTAGCTCCTACAATGAGCAGTTCTTC
TRBV7-2	TRBJ2-3	NA	NA	CASSLRLRDTQYF	TGTGCCAGCAGCTTAAGGCTGCGGGATACGCAGTATTTT
TRBV7-3	TRBJ2-1	NA	NA	CASSSPRSGNEQFF	TGTGCCAGCAGCTCCCCCCGAAGCGGCAATGAGCAGTTCTTC
TRBV19	TRBJ1-1	NA	NA	CASSIRQGRTEAFF	TGTGCCAGTAGTATTAGGCAGGGGAGAACTGAAGCTTTCTTT
TRBV9	TRBJ1-2	few	NA	CASSVGVGGLGGYTF	TGTGCCAGCAGCGTAGGCGTCGGGGGGCTCGGTGGCTACACCTTC
TRBV12-3/TRBV12-4	TRBJ1-2	few	NA	CASSPDSSYGYTF	TGTGCCAGCAGCCCCGACAGTTCCTATGGCTACACCTTC
TRBV15	TRBJ1-1	few	NA	CATSRGGGTEAFF	TGTGCCACCAGCAGAGGTGGTGGCACTGAAGCTTTCTTT
TRBV29-1	TRBJ1-1	few	NA	CSVGSAGVIAFF	TGCAGCGTTGGTTCGGCGGGGGTAATAGCTTTCTTT
TRBV6-5	TRBJ2-7	NA	NA	CASSYFAGGVIRNEQYF	TGTGCCAGCAGTTACTTTGCAGGGGGGGTCATCAGAAACGAGCAGTACTTC
TRBV2	TRBJ2-1	few	NA	CASDDNEQFF	TGTGCCAGCGATGACAATGAGCAGTTCTTC
TRBV29-1	TRBJ2-3	many	TRBD1	CSVADRAEDTQYF	TGCAGCGTTGCCGACAGGGCTGAAGATACGCAGTATTTT
TRBV12-3/TRBV12-4	TRBJ2-1	many	NA	CASSFQGGGNEQFF	TGTGCCAGCAGTTTCCAGGGGGGTGGAAATGAGCAGTTCTTC
TRBV7-6	TRBJ2-3	few	TRBD1	CASSFRQGASTDTQYF	TGTGCCAGCAGCTTTCGGCAGGGGGCTAGCACAGATACGCAGTATTTT
TRBV5-6	TRBJ2-3	few	NA	CASSLRTATDTQYF	TGTGCCAGCAGCCTTAGGACAGCTACAGATACGCAGTATTTT
TRBV6-2/TRBV6-3	TRBJ1-1	NA	NA	CASSYGPSAFF	TGTGCCAGCAGTTACGGTCCTTCCGCTTTCTTT
TRBV2	TRBJ2-5	NA	NA	CASRTGRRSLQETQYF	TGTGCCAGCAGAACGGGCAGGCGAAGTCTCCAAGAGACCCAGTACTTC
TRBV12-3/TRBV12-4	TRBJ2-1	few	NA	CASSFRTAVDEQFF	TGTGCCAGCAGTTTTAGGACAGCGGTCGATGAGCAGTTCTTC
TRBV11-3	TRBJ2-1	NA	NA	CASSTFQGGRNEQFF	TGTGCCAGCAGCACGTTCCAAGGGGGTCGCAATGAGCAGTTCTTC
TRBV2	TRBJ2-5	NA	NA	CASSEQSLRFETQYF	TGTGCCAGCAGTGAACAAAGTTTGAGGTTTGAGACCCAGTACTTC
TRBV20-1	TRBJ1-5	few	NA	CSAQGGSGNQPQHF	TGCAGTGCTCAAGGGGGGTCGGGCAATCAGCCCCAGCATTTT
TRBV18	TRBJ1-1	many	NA	CASSQTVAANTEAFF	TGTGCCAGCTCACAAACCGTGGCAGCGAACACTGAAGCTTTCTTT
TRBV5-1	TRBJ1-4	NA	NA	CASSLGSTNEKLFF	TGCGCCAGCAGTTTAGGATCAACTAATGAAAAACTGTTTTTT
TRBV20-1	TRBJ2-5	few	NA	CSAKGVGEYQETQYF	TGCAGTGCTAAGGGGGTCGGGGAGTACCAAGAGACCCAGTACTTC
TRBV4-1	TRBJ1-2	many	NA	CASSQPTRRSNYGYTF	TGCGCCAGCAGCCAGCCAACCAGGAGATCTAACTATGGCTACACCTTC
TRBV20-1	TRBJ2-2	few	TRBD2	CSARGHGGAAGELFF	TGCAGTGCTAGAGGTCACGGGGGGGCGGCCGGGGAGCTGTTTTTT
TRBV20-1	TRBJ2-3	NA	NA	CSPASASTDTQYF	TGCAGTCCGGCTAGCGCAAGCACAGATACGCAGTATTTT
TRBV6-1	TRBJ1-2	NA	TRBD1	CASRPRQGGNYGYTF	TGTGCCAGCAGACCTAGACAGGGGGGGAACTATGGCTACACCTTC
TRBV6-5	TRBJ1-5	NA	NA	CASSYSGRAGQPQHF	TGTGCCAGCAGTTACTCTGGCAGGGCGGGTCAGCCCCAGCATTTT
TRBV6-6	TRBJ2-2	NA	TRBD1	CASDKPGQGAPELFF	TGTGCCAGCGATAAACCGGGACAGGGGGCGCCTGAGCTGTTTTTT
TRBV23-1	TRBJ2-3	many	NA	CASRPSQPPDTQYF	TGCGCCAGCAGACCCAGCCAACCCCCCGATACGCAGTATTTT
TRBV20-1	TRBJ2-1	NA	TRBD2	CSARSGGPSYNEQFF	TGCAGTGCACGTAGCGGGGGACCATCCTACAATGAGCAGTTCTTC
TRBV4-3	TRBJ2-5	few	NA	CASSQTDRSQETQYF	TGCGCCAGCAGCCAGACCGACAGAAGTCAAGAGACCCAGTACTTC
TRBV20-1	TRBJ2-5	NA	NA	CSARRPALRETQYF	TGCAGTGCAAGGCGTCCAGCCCTGAGGGAGACCCAGTACTTC
TRBV20-1	TRBJ2-1	few	TRBD2	CSAQTSGGPSYNEQFF	TGCAGTGCTCAGACTAGCGGGGGGCCCTCCTACAATGAGCAGTTCTTC
TRBV4-2	TRBJ2-7	few	NA	CASSQDSLGGAKLGEQYF	TGTGCCAGCAGCCAAGATAGTCTTGGGGGGGCCAAATTGGGCGAGCAGTACTTC
TRBV11-3	TRBJ2-1	few	NA	CASSLQGGGVNEQFF	TGTGCCAGCAGCTTGCAGGGGGGCGGTGTCAATGAGCAGTTCTTC
TRBV5-1	TRBJ1-4	many	NA	CASSLAGTPNEKLFF	TGCGCCAGCAGCTTGGCCGGGACCCCTAATGAAAAACTGTTTTTT
TRBV5-1	TRBJ2-3	few	TRBD1	CASSYRTGGLFSPDTQYF	TGCGCCAGCAGCTACAGGACAGGTGGGCTTTTTAGCCCAGATACGCAGTATTTT
TRBV2	TRBJ2-1	few	NA	CASSVGHNSYNEQFF	TGTGCCAGCAGCGTTGGCCACAACTCCTACAATGAGCAGTTCTTC
TRBV14	TRBJ2-2	NA	NA	CASSQDRVPNTGELFF	TGTGCCAGCAGCCAAGACAGGGTGCCGAACACCGGGGAGCTGTTTTTT
TRBV5-1	TRBJ2-5	few	NA	CASSLEAEETQYF	TGCGCCAGCAGCTTGGAGGCAGAAGAGACCCAGTACTTC
TRBV5-4	TRBJ2-3	few	NA	CASSQLGSQTDTQYF	TGTGCCAGCAGCCAGCTCGGCAGTCAAACAGATACGCAGTATTTT
TRBV4-3	TRBJ1-2	few	NA	CASSPSGDSRGYTF	TGCGCCAGCAGCCCATCGGGGGACTCGCGAGGCTACACCTTC
TRBV29-1	TRBJ2-3	NA	TRBD2	CSVGGGGPDTQYF	TGCAGCGTTGGTGGGGGGGGTCCAGATACGCAGTATTTT
TRBV4-3	TRBJ1-2	NA	NA	CASSQYGGIYTF	TGCGCCAGCAGCCAATATGGGGGAATCTACACCTTC